This T cell receptor (beta chain) was profiled in a study of technical replicates of blood from a handful of donors. Sequencing used immunoSEQ multiplex PCR; TCRdb keeps in-frame clones, though not all of them. The sample shows 40,000 to 60,000 clones, 92% of them seen only once. The receptor was isolated from a human donor in good health. Some clones in this sample may be carry-over from other donors' samples. The sample consisted of PBMCs.

The chain's CDR3 is CASSEGSYGYTF. CDR3 nucleotides: TGTGCCAGCAGTGAGGGGAGCTATGGCTACACCTTC. The chain joins TRBV6-1 to TRBJ1-2; no firm D call. In germline, CDR1 is MNHNS, CDR2 SASEGT. V was clipped by 3 bases and J by 4 bases, with 6 bases between them. CDR3 length equals 12 residues.